The next 28 T cell receptor beta chains were all read from a single sample in a study of blood T cells in healthy people across ages. Sample-barcoded 5' priming and a J-beta primer mix drove a second PCR of roughly 6 to 12 cycles. TCRdb independently ran MiXCR on the 5' RACE reads; one entry per CDR3 protein. The sample shows under 1 million distinct CDR3 sequences, approximately 48% of them seen only once. Sequencing input: blood. These TCRs come from a man between 60 and 70 years old in good health.

This clonotype was counted a few times. V is TRBV6-6 and J is TRBJ2-7, with 10 bases lining up with TRBD2. The trim removed 4 bases at V and 5 bases at J, leaving 11 bases unmatched. Germline CDR1 and CDR2: MNHNY and SVGAGI (reference sequence). CDR3 length: 16 amino acids. The CDR3, as DNA: TGTGCCAGCAGTTCTCCGGGACTAGCGCGCCGGGACGAGCAGTACTTC. Encoded protein: CASSSPGLARRDEQYF.

In its sample, this clonotype was seen many times. The V and J genes are TRBV25-1 and TRBJ1-4, with D possibly TRBD1 on 5 matching bases. The CDR3 runs 15 residues. Between the trimmed V and J ends, which lost 2 bases and 5 bases, there was a span of 12 bases. The V gene's germline CDR1 is MGHDK and CDR2 SYGVNS. CDR3 loop: CASSEAVGGNEKLFF. CDR3 DNA: TGTGCCAGCAGTGAAGCGGTGGGGGGAAATGAAAAACTGTTTTTT.

This clonotype was counted a single time. This sequence joins TRBV4-2 and TRBJ2-1, with D possibly TRBD2 on 5 matching bases. The CDR3 has 17 amino acids. Trimming pared 0 bases from V and 9 bases from J, leaving 21 bases between. Germline lookup yields CDR1 LGHNA and CDR2 YNFKEQ. CDR3 residues: CASSQDPSGLGVSEQFF. CDR3 bases: TGTGCCAGCAGCCAAGATCCTTCCGGACTGGGTGTTTCTGAGCAGTTCTTC.

The chain combines TRBV5-6 with TRBJ2-1, with a weak D call TRBD2 (6 bases). With 0 bases removed from V and 0 bases from J, the gap between germline ends came to 16 bases. This CDR3 region has 18 residues. From germline, CDR1 is SGHDT and CDR2 YYEEEE. In DNA form, the CDR3 reads TGTGCCAGCAGCTTGGCTGGGACTGCAACGAGCTCCTACAATGAGCAGTTCTTC. It translates to CASSLAGTATSSYNEQFF.

The J gene is TRBJ2-4, the V gene TRBV4-3; 8 bases are a match to TRBD2. Germline V CDR1 and CDR2: LGHNA, YSLEER. CDR3 length equals 15 residues. J lost 4 bases, V lost 5 bases, and 7 bases had no gene match. CDR3 in DNA: TGCGCCAGCAGCGCGGTACCTAGCGGGAAAAACATTCAGTACTTC. This translates into CASSAVPSGKNIQYF.

Only a few counts were recorded for this clonotype. J is TRBJ2-5 and V is TRBV4-3, with D unresolved. V was pared by 0 bases and J by 11 bases, with 13 bases between. The CDR3 loop spans 13 amino acids. The V gene's germline CDR1 is LGHNA and CDR2 YSLEER. The CDR3 loop reads CASSQDLGYKQYF. The CDR3 DNA reads as TGCGCCAGCAGCCAAGATTTGGGGTACAAGCAGTACTTC.

This clonotype was recorded only once. This rearrangement joins TRBV20-1 to TRBJ2-7, with 7 positions matching TRBD1. The CDR3 totals 13 residues. Germline V gene sequence: CDR1 DFQATT, CDR2 SNEGSKA (reference sequence). The V gene end was trimmed by 6 bases and the J gene end by 5 bases; junction bases not matched to a gene: 10. The CDR3 sequence: CSAPDRARDEQYF. The CDR3 DNA reads TGCAGTGCCCCAGACAGGGCACGAGACGAGCAGTACTTC.

The rearrangement joins TRBV11-3 to TRBJ1-1; D gene ambiguous. CDR1 is SGHNT and CDR2 is YENEEA in the germline V gene. V was shortened by 1 base and J by 1 base, with 10 bases between the two germline ends. The CDR3 is made up of 15 amino acids. CDR3 region: CASSLAYRSNTEAFF. CDR3 DNA sequence: TGTGCCAGCAGCTTAGCTTACAGATCGAACACTGAAGCTTTCTTT.

The table lists this clonotype with a few counts. The CDR3 bases are TGTGCCAGCAGCCAGTCCCGGGGGGACCCCTACAATGAGCAGTTCTTC. Translating gives CASSQSRGDPYNEQFF. This chain joins TRBV9 and TRBJ2-1, with TRBD2 matching over 7 bases. Germline CDR1 reads SGDLS; CDR2 reads YYNGEE. CDR3 length: 16 amino acids. Unmatched junction bases numbered 9, after V lost 4 bases and J lost 2 bases.

This clonotype showed up just a few times. Germline is not matched at one junction end, which may reflect a read error. The rearrangement links TRBV20-1 to TRBJ1-4; tentative D call: TRBD1 (5 bases). CDR3 length: 13 amino acids. Per the germline V gene, CDR1 is DFQATT and CDR2 is SNEGSKA (reference sequence). CDR3 DNA sequence: TGTAGTGCGACCACAGGCTCTAATGAAAAACTGTTTTTT. It specifies CSATTGSNEKLFF.

The chain is built from TRBV7-2 and TRBJ2-7, with 9 bases identical to TRBD1. The V gene end was trimmed by 5 bases and the J gene end by 5 bases; junction bases not matched to a gene: 10. This CDR3 spans 15 amino acids. Germline V gene lookup returns CDR1 SGHTA and CDR2 FQGNSA. The CDR3 sequence is CASSGGTGYWDEQYF. CDR3 bases: TGTGCCAGCAGCGGTGGGACAGGGTATTGGGACGAGCAGTACTTC. The full variable domain, its missing parts supplied by reference TRBV7-2 and TRBJ2-7, is GAGVSQSPSNKVTEKGKDVELRCDPISGHTALYWYRQSLGQGLEFLIYFQGNSAPDKSGLPSDRFSAERTGGSVSTLTIQRTQQEDSAVYLCASSGGTGYWDEQYFGPGTRLTVT.

J is TRBJ2-7 and V is TRBV12-3 or TRBV12-4; D is perhaps TRBD1 or TRBD2 (5 bases each). With 6 bases removed from V and 7 bases from J, the gap between germline ends came to 13 bases. The CDR3 runs 12 residues. Here the CDR3 reads CASRGPRNEQYF. Here the CDR3 DNA reads TGTGCCAGCAGGGGACCGAGAAATGAGCAGTACTTC.

The chain couples TRBV7-6 to TRBJ2-7; 7 positions agree with TRBD1. The CDR3 length is 15 residues. The V gene's germline CDR1 is SGHVS and CDR2 FNYEAQ. The V gene end was trimmed by 1 base and the J gene end by 4 bases; junction bases not matched to a gene: 7. CDR3 in DNA: TGTGCCAGCAGCTTAGGGATAACAGGGGAATACGAGCAGTACTTC. This sequence encodes CASSLGITGEYEQYF.

This clonotype was detected only a few times. V usage is TRBV9 and J usage is TRBJ1-2; the D gene is possibly TRBD1 (5 bases). Germline V gene lookup returns CDR1 SGDLS and CDR2 YYNGEE. The CDR3 has 12 amino acids. Trimming removed 3 bases at V and 7 bases at J, with 10 bases between. CDR3 sequence (DNA): TGTGCCAGCAGCGCGCAGGGTTTTGGCTACACCTTC. Amino acids: CASSAQGFGYTF.

The sample holds a few counts of this clonotype. J is TRBJ2-3 and V is TRBV29-1, with TRBD2 as a possible D gene (7 bases). This CDR3 comprises 14 residues. Germline V gene data show CDR1 as SQVTM and CDR2 as ANQGSEA. V lost 4 bases and J lost 0, with 11 bases in between. For the CDR3, the DNA is TGCAGCGTTGGGGCGGGGGCTAGCACAGATACGCAGTATTTT. It specifies CSVGAGASTDTQYF.

This clonotype was observed a handful of times. This chain connects TRBV3-1 to TRBJ2-1, with a possible D match to TRBD2 (5 bases). The CDR3 sequence is 14 residues long. CDR1 is LGHDT and CDR2 is YNNKEL in the germline V gene (reference sequence). The V end was cut by 1 base, the J end by 4 bases, with 8 bases between. CDR3 sequence: CASSQAGMYNEQFF. The CDR3 nucleotides are TGTGCCAGCAGCCAAGCGGGGATGTACAATGAGCAGTTCTTC.

V usage is TRBV6-6 and J usage is TRBJ1-5; D remains ambiguous. Trimming took off 7 bases at V and 6 bases at J, with 13 bases between the two ends. The CDR3 has 13 amino acids. Germline V gene sequence: CDR1 MNHNY, CDR2 SVGAGI (reference sequence). CDR3 amino acids: CASTPGASQPQHF. CDR3 coding DNA: TGTGCCAGCACTCCGGGAGCCTCTCAGCCCCAGCATTTT.

This clonotype was recorded a few times. V gene TRBV15 combines with J gene TRBJ2-1; TRBD2 matches 9 bases. The junction had 0 bases not matched to a gene; V was cut back by 3 bases and J by 0 bases. Germline CDR1 and CDR2: LNHNV and YYDKDF (reference sequence). The CDR3 is 15 residues long. The CDR3 coding sequence is TGTGCCACCAGCAGTAGCGGGAGCTCCTACAATGAGCAGTTCTTC. Its protein product is CATSSSGSSYNEQFF. Full variable domain (missing parts from reference TRBV15 and TRBJ2-1): DAMVIQNPRYQVTQFGKPVTLSCSQTLNHNVMYWYQQKSSQAPKLLFHYYDKDFNNEADTPDNFQSRRPNTSFCFLDIRSPGLGDTAMYLCATSSSGSSYNEQFFGPGTRLTVL.

There are a few counts of this clonotype. This rearrangement joins TRBV6-6 to TRBJ1-2; 11 nucleotides agree with TRBD1. V shed 5 bases and J 4 bases; nucleotides not matched to a gene: 6. This CDR3 spans 15 amino acids. CDR1 and CDR2 (germline): MNHNY, SVGAGI (reference sequence). CDR3 sequence (DNA): TGTGCCAGCAGTACGCCGGGACAGGGGGGCTATGGCTACACCTTC. Translating gives CASSTPGQGGYGYTF.

This clonotype was detected a few times. J is TRBJ2-1 and V is TRBV28; the match to TRBD2 covers 13 bases. Germline-derived CDR1 and CDR2 are MDHEN and SYDVKM. J gave up 6 bases and V 6 bases, and 5 bases lay outside the gene matches. The CDR3 loop spans 15 amino acids. The DNA for the CDR3 is TGTGCCAGCAGACCCGGACTAGCGGGGGCCAATGAGCAGTTCTTC. Protein: CASRPGLAGANEQFF.

This clonotype appeared once. This chain joins TRBV6-2 or TRBV6-3 and TRBJ2-1; D not resolved. The CDR3 extends over 14 amino acids. V dropped 6 bases and J dropped 2 bases, with 11 bases sitting between them. CDR1 and CDR2 (germline): MNHEY, SVGEGT. The CDR3 nucleotides read TGTGCCAGCAGGAAGGGCTCACCCTACAATGAGCAGTTCTTC. Protein sequence: CASRKGSPYNEQFF.

In its sample, this clonotype was seen once. The J gene is TRBJ2-1, the V gene TRBV28; a possible D gene is TRBD1 (6 bases). Trimming took off 2 bases at V and 5 bases at J, with 16 bases between the two ends. This CDR3 contains 16 residues. CDR1 is MDHEN and CDR2 is SYDVKM in the germline V gene. The CDR3 DNA sequence: TGTGCCAGCAGTTTAACCGCAGGGGACGCGAACAATGAGCAGTTCTTC. Its protein product is CASSLTAGDANNEQFF.

This clonotype was seen a few times. V is TRBV14 and J is TRBJ2-5, with a weak D call TRBD2 (5 bases). The DNA end lines up better with TRBJ2-7; the J call may be wrong. The CDR3 length is 15 residues. CDR1 and CDR2 (germline): SGHDN, FVKESK. The CDR3 region has the DNA TGTGCCAGCAGCCCAGGTATTTCCCCTCGGGGCGAGCAGTACTTC. Encoded protein: CASSPGISPRGEQYF.

The chain couples TRBV4-3 to TRBJ1-2; tentative D call: TRBD1 (5 bases). Germline CDR1 reads LGHNA; CDR2 reads YSLEER. The V gene lost 4 bases and the J gene lost 4 bases, with 16 bases spanning the gap. The CDR3 extends over 15 amino acids. For the CDR3, the DNA is TGCGCCAGCAGCCGCTTTAGGGACGGAGCCTATGGCTACACCTTC. It specifies CASSRFRDGAYGYTF.

The chain couples TRBV5-1 to TRBJ2-5; 8 positions agree with TRBD1. The length of the CDR3 is 17 residues. Germline-derived CDR1 and CDR2 are SGHRS and YFSETQ. V lost 2 bases and J lost 2; bases outside the gene matches: 11. The CDR3 DNA is TGCGCCAGCAGCTTAACAGGGGGTTATGGGACGCAAGAGACCCAGTACTTC. Amino acids: CASSLTGGYGTQETQYF.

This clonotype was observed a handful of times. The rearrangement uses TRBV4-3 and TRBJ2-5, with D possibly matching TRBD1 (5 bases). Trimming removed 6 bases at V and 7 bases at J, with 21 bases between. The CDR3 is 15 amino acids. From germline, CDR1 is LGHNA and CDR2 YSLEER. CDR3 amino acids: CASSPTGGFEGTQYF. CDR3 nucleotides: TGCGCCAGCAGTCCCACAGGCGGCTTTGAAGGGACCCAGTACTTC.

The V call is TRBV12-3 or TRBV12-4, the J call TRBJ2-3; 10 bases agree with TRBD1. The CDR3 spans 16 residues. Trimming cost V 5 bases and J 4 bases; bases outside gene matches: 9. CDR3 loop: CASSPRQGARADTQYF. As DNA, the CDR3 is TGTGCCAGCAGTCCAAGACAGGGGGCTCGGGCAGATACGCAGTATTTT.

The chain joins TRBV11-1 to TRBJ2-2; 7 bases fit TRBD1. The CDR3 spans 16 residues. V gave up 1 base and J gave up 4 bases; unmatched junction bases: 6. Looked up from germline, CDR1 is SGHAT and CDR2 is FQDESV (reference sequence). The CDR3 DNA reads TGTGCCAGCAGCTTAGTGGGACAGCTGGGCACCGGGGAGCTGTTTTTT. This encodes CASSLVGQLGTGELFF.